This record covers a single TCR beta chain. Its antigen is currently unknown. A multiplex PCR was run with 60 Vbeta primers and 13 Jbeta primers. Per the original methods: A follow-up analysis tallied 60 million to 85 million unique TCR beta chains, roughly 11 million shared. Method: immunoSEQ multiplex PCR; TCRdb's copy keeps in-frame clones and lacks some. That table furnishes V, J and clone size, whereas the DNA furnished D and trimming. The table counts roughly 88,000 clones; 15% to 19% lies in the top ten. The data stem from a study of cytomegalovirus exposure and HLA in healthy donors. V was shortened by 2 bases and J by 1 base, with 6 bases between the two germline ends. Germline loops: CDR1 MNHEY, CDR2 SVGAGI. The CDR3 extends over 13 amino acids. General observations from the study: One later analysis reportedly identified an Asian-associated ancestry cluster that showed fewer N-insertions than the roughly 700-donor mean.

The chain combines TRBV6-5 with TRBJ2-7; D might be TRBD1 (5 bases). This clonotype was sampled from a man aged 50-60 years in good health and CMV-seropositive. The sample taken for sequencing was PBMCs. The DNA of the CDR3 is TGTGCCAGCAGTTACGACAGATCCTACGAGCAGTACTTC. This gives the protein CASSYDRSYEQYF.